Listed below are T cell receptor beta chains from one sample, sequenced in a study of blood T cell repertoires in COVID-19. Measured with immunoSEQ multiplex PCR; TCRdb has only the in-frame clones, and not every one. The table shows roughly 60,000 clones, with 60% to 85% occurring only once. Sample: peripheral blood. Receptor source: a human donor in a cohort sampled during active COVID-19. Both conserved end residues are part of each CDR3. The D gene is left open where the match is weak. Only some rows state a clone size, as once, few, many or a class for expanded clones.

abundance	v_gene	j_gene	d_gene	CDR3nt	CDR3aa
NA	TRBV5-1	TRBJ2-1	TRBD2	TGCGCCAGCAGCTTCGCTAGCGGGGAATACAATGAGCAGTTCTTC	CASSFASGEYNEQFF
NA	TRBV7-9	TRBJ2-3	NA	TGTGCCAGCAGCTTAATCGGGGGAGGTATAGATACGCAGTATTTT	CASSLIGGGIDTQYF
NA	TRBV6-4	TRBJ2-1	TRBD1	TGTGCCAGCAGCTTTGAGACAGGGGGATCCGGTGAGCAGTTCTTC	CASSFETGGSGEQFF
NA	TRBV7-2	TRBJ1-5	TRBD1	TGTGCCAGCAGCCGGGACAGGTGGAGCAATCAGCCCCAGCATTTT	CASSRDRWSNQPQHF
few	TRBV5-4	TRBJ1-5	NA	TGTGCCAGCAGCTTGGGCGGTAGCAATCAGCCCCAGCATTTT	CASSLGGSNQPQHF
NA	TRBV27	TRBJ2-1	NA	TGTGCCAGCAGTTTAAACGGTGGTATTGAGCAGTTCTTC	CASSLNGGIEQFF
NA	TRBV27	TRBJ1-4	NA	TGTGCCAGCAGGGGCAGTTCGGCGGAAAAACTGTTTTTT	CASRGSSAEKLFF
NA	TRBV28	TRBJ1-2	NA	TGTGCCAGCAGTTCCGGCGGGAATAACTATGGCTACACCTTC	CASSSGGNNYGYTF
few	TRBV10-1	TRBJ1-6	NA	TGCGCCAGCAGTATGCAGGGTAATTCACCCCTCCACTTT	CASSMQGNSPLHF
few	TRBV24-1	TRBJ1-5	TRBD1	TGTGCCACCAGTGATCGACAGGGTACCAGCAATCAGCCCCAGCATTTT	CATSDRQGTSNQPQHF
NA	TRBV7-3	TRBJ1-2	NA	TGTGCCAGCAGCCAATCCGGGGGATCCGGCCCCATCTATGGCTACACCTTC	CASSQSGGSGPIYGYTF
NA	TRBV15	TRBJ2-3	TRBD2	TGTGCCACCAGCAGCGGTGCCTCCTCGGGACTAGCGGGGGTCACAGATACGCAGTATTTT	CATSSGASSGLAGVTDTQYF
NA	TRBV7-2	TRBJ1-2	NA	TGTGCCAGCAGCTTATACGGGGGGTTAGCCTTC	CASSLYGGLAF
once	TRBV30	TRBJ1-1	NA	TGTGCCTGGAGTACAGGGTTTGACGCTGAAGCTTTCTTT	CAWSTGFDAEAFF
few	TRBV5-6	TRBJ1-2	NA	TGTGCCAGCAGCCCATTCACCTGGGCCTATGGCTACACCTTC	CASSPFTWAYGYTF
NA	TRBV2	TRBJ2-2	TRBD2	TGTGCCAGCAACCTGGTGGAGGGGAGGGACACCGGGGAGCTGTTTTTT	CASNLVEGRDTGELFF
NA	TRBV7-6	TRBJ1-6	TRBD1	TGTGCCAGCAGCTCTGGACAGGGGGAAAGTTCACCCCTCCACTTT	CASSSGQGESSPLHF
NA	TRBV29-1	TRBJ1-1	NA	TGCAGCGGTACGGGACACCTGAACACTGAAGCTTTCTTT	CSGTGHLNTEAFF
NA	TRBV7-8	TRBJ2-2	TRBD2	TGTGCCAGCACCATCAGAGGACTAGCGGGGACCGGGGAGCTGTTTTTT	CASTIRGLAGTGELFF
once	TRBV19	TRBJ1-4	TRBD1	TGTGCCAGTAGTACCACCGGGACAGGGAACGAAAAACTGTTTTTT	CASSTTGTGNEKLFF
NA	TRBV5-8	TRBJ1-1	TRBD1	TGTGCCAGCAGCCTACAGGGGGTGGGCACTGAAGCTTTCTTT	CASSLQGVGTEAFF
NA	TRBV6-2/TRBV6-3	TRBJ1-6	TRBD1	TGTGCCAGCAGCCAAAGGCCGACAGGGGGACTTAATTCACCCCTCCACTTT	CASSQRPTGGLNSPLHF
NA	TRBV5-1	TRBJ2-7	NA	TGCGCCAGCAGGGGTGGATACCAGGATTCTTACGAGCAGTACTTC	CASRGGYQDSYEQYF
NA	TRBV7-2	TRBJ2-7	TRBD2	TGTGCCAGCAGCCCCATCTCCGGACTAGCGTACGAGCAGTACTTC	CASSPISGLAYEQYF
NA	TRBV3-1/TRBV3-2	TRBJ1-1	TRBD1	TGTGCCAGCAGCCAAACGGGACAGGGGGCCGGGGGAGCTTTCTTT	CASSQTGQGAGGAFF
NA	TRBV29-1	TRBJ2-5	NA	TGCAGCGTTGGGCGGGTCCTACTCCAAGAGACCCAGTACTTC	CSVGRVLLQETQYF
NA	TRBV5-6	TRBJ2-6	NA	TGTGCCAGCAGCTTGGGGCTTCGGGTCTCTGGGGCCAACGTCCTGACTTTC	CASSLGLRVSGANVLTF
large	TRBV5-1	TRBJ2-1	TRBD1	TGCGCCAGCAGCTCTCGACAGGGTGTCTACAATGAGCAGTTCTTC	CASSSRQGVYNEQFF
NA	TRBV18	TRBJ2-5	TRBD2	TGTGCCAGCTCGTCGACTAGCGGGGGACAAGAGACCCAGTACTTC	CASSSTSGGQETQYF
NA	TRBV30	TRBJ2-5	TRBD2	TGTGCCTGGAGAGCGGGGGCGATCGAACAAGAGACCCAGTACTTC	CAWRAGAIEQETQYF
NA	TRBV5-1	TRBJ2-2	TRBD1	TGCGCCAGCAGCTCCGGGACAGGGGCCCTGAACACCGGGGAGCTGTTTTTT	CASSSGTGALNTGELFF
NA	TRBV19	TRBJ2-1	TRBD2	TGTGCCAGTAGTATAGCTAGCGGGGGACCATATCGGGATGAGCAGTTCTTC	CASSIASGGPYRDEQFF
once	TRBV30	TRBJ1-1	TRBD1	TGTGCCTTTGACAGGGGAGGAGCTTTCTTT	CAFDRGGAFF
NA	TRBV27	TRBJ2-7	NA	TGTGCCAGCAGCTATCGAGAGGGCGACTCCTACGAGCAGTACTTC	CASSYREGDSYEQYF
NA	TRBV7-2	TRBJ1-2	NA	TGTGCCAGCAGCTTAGGGGAGGTGGGCTACACCTTC	CASSLGEVGYTF
NA	TRBV5-1	TRBJ1-6	TRBD1	TGCGCCAGCAGCTTGGCAATGGGGACAGCCCTTAAGACCCTCCACTTT	CASSLAMGTALKTLHF
NA	TRBV7-6	TRBJ1-6	NA	TGTGCCAGCAGCTTAGGAGGTTCGAATAATTCACCCCTCCACTTT	CASSLGGSNNSPLHF
NA	TRBV5-1	TRBJ2-7	NA	TGCGCCAGTACAGGACAGACCTACGAGCAGTACTTC	CASTGQTYEQYF
NA	TRBV19	TRBJ2-1	NA	TGTGCCAGTAGTATACCGGGTCCTTCTTACAATGAGCAGTTCTTC	CASSIPGPSYNEQFF
NA	TRBV19	TRBJ1-5	TRBD1	TGTGCCATAAGAGGACAGGGGGATCAGCCCCAGCATTTT	CAIRGQGDQPQHF
few	TRBV6-6	TRBJ1-2	NA	TGTGCTGCGGGGGGAGATGGCTACACCTTC	CAAGGDGYTF
many	TRBV29-1	TRBJ2-7	NA	TGCAGCGTTGACGGAGGGGGGGCGCAGGACGAGCAGTACTTC	CSVDGGGAQDEQYF
few	TRBV4-1	TRBJ2-1	TRBD2	TGCGCCAGCAGCCAAGGAAGTCTAGCGGGGGGTAACAATGAGCAGTTCTTC	CASSQGSLAGGNNEQFF
few	TRBV11-2	TRBJ2-1	NA	TGTGCCAGCAGCTTGGCAGGGGTTCGGCAGTTCTTC	CASSLAGVRQFF
NA	TRBV9	TRBJ1-4	NA	TGTGCCAGCAGCGTAAGAGGTGTAACTAATGAAAAACTGTTTTTT	CASSVRGVTNEKLFF
NA	TRBV6-2/TRBV6-3	TRBJ2-3	TRBD2	TGTGCCAGCAGTTGGGGGATTAGCGGGTGGGCAGATACGCAGTATTTT	CASSWGISGWADTQYF
NA	TRBV4-1	TRBJ2-2	TRBD2	TGCGCCAGCAGCCAAGATGGGGGTATAGCGGGGAACACCGGGGAGCTGTTTTTT	CASSQDGGIAGNTGELFF
once	TRBV29-1	TRBJ1-3	NA	TGCAGCGTTGACGAGGGAAACACCATATATTTT	CSVDEGNTIYF
NA	TRBV18	TRBJ1-1	NA	TGTGCCAGCTCACCCAGACAGAACACTGAAGCTTTCTTT	CASSPRQNTEAFF
NA	TRBV4-2	TRBJ2-5	NA	TGTGCCAGCAGCCAAAGCCCCCCGTCACAGGGTAAGAAGACCCAGTACTTC	CASSQSPPSQGKKTQYF
NA	TRBV5-6	TRBJ2-5	NA	TGTGCCAGCAGCTTGGGTACTAGCACCGAGACCCAGTACTTC	CASSLGTSTETQYF
NA	TRBV19	TRBJ1-1	NA	TGTGCCAGTAGTATTGGGATGGGGGGGCGCATGAACACTGAAGCTTTCTTT	CASSIGMGGRMNTEAFF
NA	TRBV3-1/TRBV3-2	TRBJ1-1	TRBD1	TGTGCCAGCAGCCAAATTGAGGACAGGGGACGTCGGGGCACTGAAGCTTTCTTT	CASSQIEDRGRRGTEAFF
NA	TRBV6-5	TRBJ1-1	TRBD1	TGTGCCAGCAGTTACGGGACAGGGGCCACTGAAGCTTTCTTT	CASSYGTGATEAFF
NA	TRBV7-6	TRBJ1-5	NA	TGTGCCAGCAGCCCCAAATGGGGAGGCGGACAGCCCCAGCATTTT	CASSPKWGGGQPQHF
NA	TRBV5-4	TRBJ2-1	TRBD1	TGTGCCAGCAGCTCTCAGACAGGGTGGAGAGATGAGCAGTTCTTC	CASSSQTGWRDEQFF
NA	TRBV9	TRBJ2-3	NA	TGTGCCAGCAGCGCGGGGGGCGGTGCAGATACGCAGTATTTT	CASSAGGGADTQYF
NA	TRBV9	TRBJ2-1	NA	TGTGCCAGCAGCGTTGGTGCGGGAACTGTGGATGAGCAGTTCTTC	CASSVGAGTVDEQFF
many	TRBV7-6	TRBJ2-2	TRBD2	TGTGCCAGCAGCTTAGAGGCTAGCGGGGCCGGGGAGCTGTTTTTT	CASSLEASGAGELFF
NA	TRBV5-4	TRBJ2-2	NA	TGTGCCAGCAGCCCTTTTGACACCGGGGAGCTGTTTTTT	CASSPFDTGELFF